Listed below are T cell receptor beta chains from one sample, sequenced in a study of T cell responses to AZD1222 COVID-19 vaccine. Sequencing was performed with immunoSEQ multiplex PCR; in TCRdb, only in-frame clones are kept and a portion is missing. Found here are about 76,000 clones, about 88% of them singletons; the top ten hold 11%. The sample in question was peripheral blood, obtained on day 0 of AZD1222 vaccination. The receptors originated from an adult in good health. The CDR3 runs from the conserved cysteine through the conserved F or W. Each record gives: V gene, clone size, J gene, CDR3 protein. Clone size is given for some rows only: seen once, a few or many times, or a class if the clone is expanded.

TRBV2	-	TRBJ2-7	CASSPLSYEQYF
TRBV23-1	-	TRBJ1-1	CARIHLPNTWRNTEAFF
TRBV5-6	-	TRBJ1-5	CASSFSTGSQPQHF
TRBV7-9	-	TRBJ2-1	CASSRGREQFF
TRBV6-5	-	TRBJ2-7	CASGRDSPYEQYF
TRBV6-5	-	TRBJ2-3	CASVADTQYF
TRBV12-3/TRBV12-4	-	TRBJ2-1	CASSLVTDEQFF
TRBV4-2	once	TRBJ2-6	CASSQDSLTSGILAGANVLTF
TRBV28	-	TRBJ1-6	CASSPGAAGNSPLHF
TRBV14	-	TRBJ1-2	CASSQAFRAGGYTF
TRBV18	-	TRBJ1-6	CASSPDEGGSPLHF
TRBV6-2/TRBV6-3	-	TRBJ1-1	CASSLGTEAFF
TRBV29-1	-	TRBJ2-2	CSAVGGAAGELFF
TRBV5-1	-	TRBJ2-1	CASSRILAGGKNEQFF
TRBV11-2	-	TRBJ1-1	CASSLASPSTEAFF
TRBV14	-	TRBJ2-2	CASSQGRAGLAGGLGGELFF
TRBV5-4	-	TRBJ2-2	CAGQGGYTGELFF
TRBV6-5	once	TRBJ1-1	CASSRAERNTEAFF
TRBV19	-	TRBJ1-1	CASSIERTEAFF
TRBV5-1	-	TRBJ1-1	CASSPGQVNTEAFF
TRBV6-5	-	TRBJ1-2	CASSGTASYGYTF
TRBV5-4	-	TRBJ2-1	CASSYPGTRSGEQFF
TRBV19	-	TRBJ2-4	CASSIVSGRDIQYF
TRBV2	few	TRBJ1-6	CASRRQVNSPLHF
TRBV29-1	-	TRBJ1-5	CSVVHPGQPQHF
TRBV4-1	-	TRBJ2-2	CASSQERQGASWDTGELFF
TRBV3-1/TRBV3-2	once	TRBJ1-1	CASSQEGGSTEAFF
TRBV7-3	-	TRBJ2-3	CASSSGTSGSVGTDTQYF
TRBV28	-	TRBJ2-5	CASKSWWETQYF
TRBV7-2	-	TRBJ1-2	CASSLISGGVDLLGLVTF
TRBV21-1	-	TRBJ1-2	CASSKATGYNGYTF
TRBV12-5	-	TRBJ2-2	CASCREGNTGELFF
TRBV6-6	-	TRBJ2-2	CATRGLYTGELFF
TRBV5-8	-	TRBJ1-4	CASRARTGYNEKLFF
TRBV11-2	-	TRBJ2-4	CASSAYLDIQYF
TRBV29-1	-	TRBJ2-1	CSVERQRSYNEQFF
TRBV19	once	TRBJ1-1	CASSKPRTALNTEAFF
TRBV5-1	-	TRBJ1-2	CASSLEGANYGYTF
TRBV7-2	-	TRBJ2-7	CASSRQPSGTTSYEQYF
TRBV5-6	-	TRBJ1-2	CASSLLSAGDYGYTF
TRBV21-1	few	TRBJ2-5	CASSAGGPGTQYF
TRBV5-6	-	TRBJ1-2	CASSLPRGNYGYTF
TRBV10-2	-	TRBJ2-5	CASRDAGKTQYF
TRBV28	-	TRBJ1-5	CASSLFGSGHQPQHF
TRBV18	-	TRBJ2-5	CASSPEPGRGETQYF
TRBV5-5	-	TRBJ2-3	CASSDLGDTQYF
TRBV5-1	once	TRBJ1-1	CASSTQGQNTEAFF
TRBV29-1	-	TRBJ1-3	CSAQSFSGNTIYF
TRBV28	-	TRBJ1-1	CASSGGVNTEAFF
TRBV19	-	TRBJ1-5	CASIGGQSNQPQHF
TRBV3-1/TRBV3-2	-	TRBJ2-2	CASSPFWGTGELFF
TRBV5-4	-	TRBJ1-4	CASSRRDRSDREKLFF
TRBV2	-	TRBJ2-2	CASSLAKSTGELFF
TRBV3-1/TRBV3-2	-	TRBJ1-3	CASRPTGSGNTIYF